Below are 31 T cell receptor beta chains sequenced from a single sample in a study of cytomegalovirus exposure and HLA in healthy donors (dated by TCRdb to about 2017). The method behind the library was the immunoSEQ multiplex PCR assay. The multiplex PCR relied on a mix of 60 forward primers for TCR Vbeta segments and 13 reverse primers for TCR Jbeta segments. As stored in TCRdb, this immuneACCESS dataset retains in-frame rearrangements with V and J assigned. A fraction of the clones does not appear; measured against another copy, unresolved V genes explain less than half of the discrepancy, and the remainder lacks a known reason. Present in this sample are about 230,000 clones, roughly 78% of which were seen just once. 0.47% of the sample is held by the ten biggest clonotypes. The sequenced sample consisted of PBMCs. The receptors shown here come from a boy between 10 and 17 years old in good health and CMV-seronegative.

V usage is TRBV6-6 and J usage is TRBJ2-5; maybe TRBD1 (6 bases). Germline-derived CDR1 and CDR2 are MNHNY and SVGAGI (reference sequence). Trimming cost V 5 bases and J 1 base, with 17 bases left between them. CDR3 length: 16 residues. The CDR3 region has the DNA TGTGCCAGCAGTGGGTTGGTCAGGGGCTCCCAAGAGACCCAGTACTTC. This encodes CASSGLVRGSQETQYF.

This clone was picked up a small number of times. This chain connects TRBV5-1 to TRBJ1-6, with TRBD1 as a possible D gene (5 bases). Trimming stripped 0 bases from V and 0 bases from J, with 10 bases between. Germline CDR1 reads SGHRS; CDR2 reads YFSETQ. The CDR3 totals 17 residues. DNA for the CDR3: TGCGCCAGCAGCTTGGAGGGGTCCGGCTCCTATAATTCACCCCTCCACTTT. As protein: CASSLEGSGSYNSPLHF.

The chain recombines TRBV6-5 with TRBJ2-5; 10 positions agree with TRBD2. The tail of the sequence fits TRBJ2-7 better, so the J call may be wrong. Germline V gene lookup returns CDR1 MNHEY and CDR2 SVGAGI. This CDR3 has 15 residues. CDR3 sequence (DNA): TGTGCCAGCAGCCCAGCGGGAGGGCCGGTCATCGAGCAGTACTTC. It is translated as CASSPAGGPVIEQYF.

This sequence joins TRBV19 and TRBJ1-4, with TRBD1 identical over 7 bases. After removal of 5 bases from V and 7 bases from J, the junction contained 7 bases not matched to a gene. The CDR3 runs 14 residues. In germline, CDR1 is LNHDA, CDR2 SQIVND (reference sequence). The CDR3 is CASSPVRGSEKLFF. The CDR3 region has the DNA TGTGCCAGTAGTCCCGTCAGGGGGAGTGAAAAACTGTTTTTT.

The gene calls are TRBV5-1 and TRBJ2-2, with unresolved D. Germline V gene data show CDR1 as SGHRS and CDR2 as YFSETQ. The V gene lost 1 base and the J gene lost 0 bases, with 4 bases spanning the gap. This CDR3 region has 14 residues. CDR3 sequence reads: CASSLSANTGELFF. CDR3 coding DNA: TGCGCCAGCAGCTTGTCGGCGAACACCGGGGAGCTGTTTTTT.

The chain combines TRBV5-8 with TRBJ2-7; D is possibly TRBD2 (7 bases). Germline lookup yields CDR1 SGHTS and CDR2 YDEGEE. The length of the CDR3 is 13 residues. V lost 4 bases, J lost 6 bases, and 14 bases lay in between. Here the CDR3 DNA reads TGTGCCAGCAGCCCGGGGGGCGGACGCGAGCAGTACTTC. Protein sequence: CASSPGGGREQYF.

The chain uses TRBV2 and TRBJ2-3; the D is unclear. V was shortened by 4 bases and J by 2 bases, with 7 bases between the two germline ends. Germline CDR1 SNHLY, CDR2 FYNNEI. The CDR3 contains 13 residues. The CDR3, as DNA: TGTGCCAGCAGTGCCGGTCTCACAGATACGCAGTATTTT. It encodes CASSAGLTDTQYF.

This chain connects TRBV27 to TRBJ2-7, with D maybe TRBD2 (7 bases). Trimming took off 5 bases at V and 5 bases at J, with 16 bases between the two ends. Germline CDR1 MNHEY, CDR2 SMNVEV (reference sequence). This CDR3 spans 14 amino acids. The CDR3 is CASSLEGGVHEQYF. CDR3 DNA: TGTGCCAGCAGTCTGGAGGGGGGGGTCCACGAGCAGTACTTC.

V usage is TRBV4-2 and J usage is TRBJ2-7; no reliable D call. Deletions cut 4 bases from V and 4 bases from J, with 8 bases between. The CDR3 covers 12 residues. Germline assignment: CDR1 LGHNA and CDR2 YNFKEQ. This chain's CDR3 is CASSLNGYEQYF. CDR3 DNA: TGTGCCAGCAGCCTAAACGGGTACGAGCAGTACTTC.

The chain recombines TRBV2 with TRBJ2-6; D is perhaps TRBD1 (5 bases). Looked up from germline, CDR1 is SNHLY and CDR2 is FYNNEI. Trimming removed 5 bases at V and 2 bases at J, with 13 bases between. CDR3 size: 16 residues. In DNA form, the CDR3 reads TGTGCCAGCAGTACCGTCAGGGTGGCTGGGGCCAACGTCCTGACTTTC. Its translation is CASSTVRVAGANVLTF.

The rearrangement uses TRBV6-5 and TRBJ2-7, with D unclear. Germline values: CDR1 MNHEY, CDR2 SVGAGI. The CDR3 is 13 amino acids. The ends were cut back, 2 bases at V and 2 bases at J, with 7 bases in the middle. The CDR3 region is CASSYEETYEQYF. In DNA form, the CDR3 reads TGTGCCAGCAGTTACGAGGAGACCTACGAGCAGTACTTC.

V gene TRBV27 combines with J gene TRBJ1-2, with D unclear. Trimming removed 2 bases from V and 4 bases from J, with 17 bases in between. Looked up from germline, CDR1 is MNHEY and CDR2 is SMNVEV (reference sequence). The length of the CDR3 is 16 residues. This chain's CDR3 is CASSLDPLAGIYGYTF. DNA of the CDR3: TGTGCCAGCAGTTTAGACCCATTGGCAGGCATCTATGGCTACACCTTC.

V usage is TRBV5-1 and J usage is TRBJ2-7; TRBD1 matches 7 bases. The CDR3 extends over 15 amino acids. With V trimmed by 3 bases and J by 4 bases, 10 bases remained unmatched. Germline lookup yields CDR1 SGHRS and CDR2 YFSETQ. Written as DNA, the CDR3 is TGCGCCAGCAGCTCGTCCCGGGACAGATTATACGAGCAGTACTTC. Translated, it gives CASSSSRDRLYEQYF.

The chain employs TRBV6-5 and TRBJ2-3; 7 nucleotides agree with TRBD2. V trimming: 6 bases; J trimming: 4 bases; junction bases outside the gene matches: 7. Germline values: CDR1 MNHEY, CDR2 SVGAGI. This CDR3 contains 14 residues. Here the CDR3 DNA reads TGTGCCAGCAGCCGGATGGGGGGGGCAGATACGCAGTATTTT. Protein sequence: CASSRMGGADTQYF.

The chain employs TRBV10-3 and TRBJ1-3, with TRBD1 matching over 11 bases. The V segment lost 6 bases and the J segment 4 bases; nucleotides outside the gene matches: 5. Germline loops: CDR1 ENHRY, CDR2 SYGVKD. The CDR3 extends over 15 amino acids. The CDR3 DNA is TGTGCCATCAGGCCGGGACAGGGGGTAGGAAACACCATATATTTT. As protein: CAIRPGQGVGNTIYF.

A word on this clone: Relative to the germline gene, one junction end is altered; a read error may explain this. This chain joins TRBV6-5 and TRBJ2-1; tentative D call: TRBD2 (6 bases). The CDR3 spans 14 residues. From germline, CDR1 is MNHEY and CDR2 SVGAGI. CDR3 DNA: TGTGCCAGCAGTTATGCGGGGACCTACAATGAGCAGCTCTTC. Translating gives CASSYAGTYNEQLF.

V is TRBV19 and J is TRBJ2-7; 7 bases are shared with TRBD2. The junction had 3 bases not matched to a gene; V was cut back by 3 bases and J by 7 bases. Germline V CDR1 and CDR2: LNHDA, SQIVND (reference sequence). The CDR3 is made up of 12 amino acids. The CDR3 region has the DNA TGTGCCAGTAGTATCGCGGGGGAAGAGCAGTACTTC. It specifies CASSIAGEEQYF.

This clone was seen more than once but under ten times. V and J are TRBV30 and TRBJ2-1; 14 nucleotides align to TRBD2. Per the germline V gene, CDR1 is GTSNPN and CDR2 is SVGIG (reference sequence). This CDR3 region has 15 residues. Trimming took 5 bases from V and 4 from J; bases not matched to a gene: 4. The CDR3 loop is CAWARLAGGYNEQFF. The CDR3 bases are TGTGCCTGGGCCCGACTAGCGGGGGGGTACAATGAGCAGTTCTTC.

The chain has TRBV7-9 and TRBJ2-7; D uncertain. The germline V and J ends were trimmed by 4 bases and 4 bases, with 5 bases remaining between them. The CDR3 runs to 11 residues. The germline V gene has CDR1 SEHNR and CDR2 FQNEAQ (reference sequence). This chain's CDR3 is CASSSKYEQYF. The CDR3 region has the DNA TGTGCCAGCAGCTCTAAATACGAGCAGTACTTC.

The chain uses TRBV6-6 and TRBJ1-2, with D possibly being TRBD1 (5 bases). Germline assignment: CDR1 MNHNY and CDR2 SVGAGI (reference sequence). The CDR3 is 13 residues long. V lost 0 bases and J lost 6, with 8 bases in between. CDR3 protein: CASSYSSGDGYTF. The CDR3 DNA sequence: TGTGCCAGCAGTTACTCGTCGGGGGATGGCTACACCTTC.

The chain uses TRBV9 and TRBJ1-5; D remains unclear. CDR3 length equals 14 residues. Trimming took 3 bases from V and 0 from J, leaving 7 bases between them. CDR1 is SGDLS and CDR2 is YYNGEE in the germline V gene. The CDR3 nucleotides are TGTGCCAGCAGCGCGGACTATAGCAATCAGCCCCAGCATTTT. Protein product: CASSADYSNQPQHF.

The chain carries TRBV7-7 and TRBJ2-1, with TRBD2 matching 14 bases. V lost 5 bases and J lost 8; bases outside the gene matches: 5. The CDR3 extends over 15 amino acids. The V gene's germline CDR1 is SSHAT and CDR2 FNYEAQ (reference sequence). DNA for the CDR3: TGTGCCAGCAGCCTGACTAGCGGGAGGGCCGATGAGCAGTTCTTC. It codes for CASSLTSGRADEQFF.

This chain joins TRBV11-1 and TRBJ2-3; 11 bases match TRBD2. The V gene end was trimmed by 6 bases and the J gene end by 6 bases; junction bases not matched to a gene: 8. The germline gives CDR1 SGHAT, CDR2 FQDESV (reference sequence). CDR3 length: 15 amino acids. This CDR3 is CASSIAGGPSDTQYF. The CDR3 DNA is TGTGCCAGCAGTATAGCGGGGGGGCCTTCGGATACGCAGTATTTT.

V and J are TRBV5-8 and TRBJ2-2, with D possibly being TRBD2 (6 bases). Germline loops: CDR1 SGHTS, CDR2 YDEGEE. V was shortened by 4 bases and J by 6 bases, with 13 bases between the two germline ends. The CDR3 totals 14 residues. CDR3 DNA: TGTGCCAGCAGCAATCCGGGGGTCCCCGGGGAGCTGTTTTTT. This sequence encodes CASSNPGVPGELFF. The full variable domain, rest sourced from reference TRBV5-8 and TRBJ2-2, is EAGVTQSPTHLIKTRGQQATLRCSPISGHTSVYWYQQALGLGLQFLLWYDEGEERNRGNFPPRFSGRQFPNYSSELNVNALELEDSALYLCASSNPGVPGELFFGEGSRLTVL.

CDR3 sequence (DNA): TGTGCCAGCAGCCCGCGGGACCCAGGCACAGATACGCAGTATTTT. Encoded protein: CASSPRDPGTDTQYF. This chain connects TRBV11-3 to TRBJ2-3; a possible D gene is TRBD2 (6 bases). Germline loops: CDR1 SGHNT, CDR2 YENEEA. This CDR3 has 15 residues. V was shortened by 5 bases and J by 1 base, with 13 bases between the two germline ends.

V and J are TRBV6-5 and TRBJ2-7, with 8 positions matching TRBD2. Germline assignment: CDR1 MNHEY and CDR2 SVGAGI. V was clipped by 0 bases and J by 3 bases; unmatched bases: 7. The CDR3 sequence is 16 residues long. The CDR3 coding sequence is TGTGCCAGCAGTTACTCTAGCGGGATGTTCCTCTACGAGCAGTACTTC. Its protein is CASSYSSGMFLYEQYF.

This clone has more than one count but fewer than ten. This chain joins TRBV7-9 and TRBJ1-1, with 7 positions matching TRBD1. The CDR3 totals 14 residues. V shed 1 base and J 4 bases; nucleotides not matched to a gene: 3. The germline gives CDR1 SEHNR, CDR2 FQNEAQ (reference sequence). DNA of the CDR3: TGTGCCAGCAGCTTAGAGACAGGGCGCACTGAAGCTTTCTTT. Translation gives CASSLETGRTEAFF.

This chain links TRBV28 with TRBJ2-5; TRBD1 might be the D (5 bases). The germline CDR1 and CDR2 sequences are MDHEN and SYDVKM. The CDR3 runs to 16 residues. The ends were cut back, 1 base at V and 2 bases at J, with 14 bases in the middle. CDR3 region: CASSLFSGPYQETQYF. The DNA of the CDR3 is TGTGCCAGCAGTTTATTTTCAGGGCCCTATCAAGAGACCCAGTACTTC.

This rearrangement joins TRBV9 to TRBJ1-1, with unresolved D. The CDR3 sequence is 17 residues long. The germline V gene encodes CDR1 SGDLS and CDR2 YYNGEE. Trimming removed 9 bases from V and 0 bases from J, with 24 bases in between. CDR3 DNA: TGTGCCACAGCACCACATCCACAACCGGGGATGAACACTGAAGCTTTCTTT. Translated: CATAPHPQPGMNTEAFF.

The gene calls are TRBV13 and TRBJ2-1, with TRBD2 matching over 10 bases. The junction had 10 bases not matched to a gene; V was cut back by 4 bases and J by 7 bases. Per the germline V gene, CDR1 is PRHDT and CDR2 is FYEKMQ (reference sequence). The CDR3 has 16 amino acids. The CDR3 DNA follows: TGTGCCAGCAGCTCCAGGCCGGGACTAGCGAGGAATGAGCAGTTCTTC. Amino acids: CASSSRPGLARNEQFF.

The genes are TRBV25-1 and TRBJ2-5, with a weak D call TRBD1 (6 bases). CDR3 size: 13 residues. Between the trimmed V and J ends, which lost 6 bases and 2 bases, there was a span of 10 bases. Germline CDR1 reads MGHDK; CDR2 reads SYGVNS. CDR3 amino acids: CASRRTAQETQYF. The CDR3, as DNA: TGTGCCAGCAGAAGGACAGCACAAGAGACCCAGTACTTC. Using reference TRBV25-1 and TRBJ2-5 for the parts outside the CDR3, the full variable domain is EADIYQTPRYLVIGTGKKITLECSQTMGHDKMYWYQQDPGMELHLIHYSYGVNSTEKGDLSSESTVSRIRTEHFPLTLESARPSHTSQYLCASRRTAQETQYFGPGTRLLVL.